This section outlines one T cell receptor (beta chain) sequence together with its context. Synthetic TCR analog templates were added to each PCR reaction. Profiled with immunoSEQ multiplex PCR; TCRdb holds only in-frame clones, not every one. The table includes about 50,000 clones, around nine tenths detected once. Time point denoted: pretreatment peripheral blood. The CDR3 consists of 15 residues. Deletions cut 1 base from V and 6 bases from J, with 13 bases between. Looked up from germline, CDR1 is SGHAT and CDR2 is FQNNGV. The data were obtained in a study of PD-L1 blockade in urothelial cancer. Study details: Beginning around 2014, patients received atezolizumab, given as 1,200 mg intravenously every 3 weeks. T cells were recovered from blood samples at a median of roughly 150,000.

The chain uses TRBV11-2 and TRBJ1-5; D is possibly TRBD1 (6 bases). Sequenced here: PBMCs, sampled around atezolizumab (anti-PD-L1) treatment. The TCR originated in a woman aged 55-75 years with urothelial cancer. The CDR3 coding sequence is TGTGCCAGCAGCTTAGGTGGACAGAGTGGTCAGCCCCAGCATTTT. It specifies CASSLGGQSGQPQHF.